This T cell receptor (beta chain) was captured in a study of Graves' ophthalmopathy and Graves' hyperthyroidism. Newly diagnosed, the hyperthyroidism patients had under 2 months' duration and were aged 18 to 65. The sequenced template was RNA, covering the TCR beta CDR3 region. First-round RT-PCR employed HTBI primers, with a second-round multiplex PCR after it. TCRdb redid the calling of the multiplex PCR reads with MiXCR, one entry per CDR3 protein. Of more than 300,000 distinct CDR3 sequences in the sample, less than 20% were seen once. The CDR3 has 13 residues. Trimming pared 4 bases from V and 1 base from J, leaving 7 bases between. Broader study findings: Blood also held most thyroid clonotypes expanded above 0.001 frequency. A 13-signature model separated ophthalmopathy from stable hyperthyroidism, roughly 85% sensitivity, around 81% specificity. The model achieved roughly 69% sensitivity and about 76% specificity for ophthalmopathy progression.

This clonotype was seen repeatedly, ten times or more. Its antigen is currently unknown. This TCR derives from a woman under 30 with stable Graves' hyperthyroidism. Sequencing was performed on peripheral blood. The chain uses TRBV12-3 or TRBV12-4 and TRBJ1-1, with D possibly matching TRBD1 (6 bases). The CDR3 sequence is CASSWGQNTEAFF. Written as DNA, the CDR3 is TGTGCCAGCAGTTGGGGACAGAACACTGAAGCTTTCTTT.